This TCR beta chain was identified in a study of identical twins. The study, taken as a whole, reports: Without tracking the same donors, conclusions rested on cross-sectional statistical analysis. Compared with unrelated sharing, twin-shared out-of-frame alpha sequences had more low-probability sequences.

TCRdb fed the 5' RACE reads into MiXCR, producing one record per CDR3 protein. The sample lists 1.5 million to 2 million distinct CDR3 sequences; about 30% were seen once. All donors were healthy, and all were Caucasian. This clonotype appeared a few times. The antigen is undetermined. Material for sequencing was cord blood. The clonotype comes from a newborn girl in good health.

In DNA form, the CDR3 reads TGCAGTGCTAGTAAGCCAGGGGCTTACGAGCAGTACTTC. Its translation: CSASKPGAYEQYF. The chain recombines TRBV20-1 with TRBJ2-7, with D tentatively TRBD1 (6 bases). With 3 bases removed from V and 4 bases from J, the gap between germline ends came to 13 bases. The germline V gene has CDR1 DFQATT and CDR2 SNEGSKA (reference sequence). The CDR3 consists of 13 residues.